This TCR beta chain was sequenced in a study of T cells in Graves' hyperthyroidism and ophthalmopathy. This clonotype was recorded a few times. Amplification yielded TCR beta CDR3 regions, with RNA transcripts as the source. When the TCR CDR3 underwent first-round RT-PCR, the HTBI primer set was used. TCRdb itself ran the multiplex PCR reads through MiXCR, one entry per CDR3 protein. The sample has hundreds of thousands of distinct CDR3 sequences, roughly 15% seen once. The specimen sequenced was blood. The TCR comes from a woman between 18 and 29 years old with Graves' hyperthyroidism.

The CDR3 region has the DNA TGTGCCAGCAGCCCCCTCACCGGGAAAAACACCGGGGAGCTGTTTTTT. This translates into CASSPLTGKNTGELFF. The rearrangement links TRBV11-2 to TRBJ2-2; D perhaps matches TRBD2 (5 bases). The V gene's germline CDR1 is SGHAT and CDR2 FQNNGV. The CDR3 has 16 amino acids. V was clipped by 5 bases and J by 2 bases, with 15 bases between them.